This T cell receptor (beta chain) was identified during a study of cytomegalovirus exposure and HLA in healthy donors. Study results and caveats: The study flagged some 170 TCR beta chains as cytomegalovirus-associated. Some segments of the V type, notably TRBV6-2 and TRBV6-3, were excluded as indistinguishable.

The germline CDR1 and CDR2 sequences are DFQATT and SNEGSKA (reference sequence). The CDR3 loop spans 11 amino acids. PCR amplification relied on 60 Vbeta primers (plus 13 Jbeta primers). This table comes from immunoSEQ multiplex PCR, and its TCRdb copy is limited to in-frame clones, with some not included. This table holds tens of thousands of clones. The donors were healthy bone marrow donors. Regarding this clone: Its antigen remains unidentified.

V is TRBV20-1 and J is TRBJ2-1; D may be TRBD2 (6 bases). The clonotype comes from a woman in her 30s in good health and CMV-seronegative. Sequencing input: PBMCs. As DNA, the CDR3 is TGCAGGGCCATGGGGGGTAATGAGCAGTTCTTC. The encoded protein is CRAMGGNEQFF.